The next 28 T cell receptor beta chains were all read from a single sample in a study of patients and donors after allogeneic stem cell transplantation. From the RT-PCR reads, TCRdb called clonotypes with MiXCR, one entry per CDR3 protein. The repertoire holds a few hundred thousand distinct CDR3 sequences, with less than 50% as singletons. The sample comprised blood, either unsorted or a sorted T cell fraction (not recorded which). The source is a human donor who was either an allogeneic HSCT recipient or a stem cell or donor lymphocyte infusion donor (not recorded which). It is not recorded whose cells these are; they may come from a transplant donor.

This clonotype has only a few counts. The V call is TRBV5-5, the J call TRBJ1-2; D remains ambiguous. Trimming took off 4 bases at V and 8 bases at J, with 18 bases between the two ends. CDR1 and CDR2 from the germline V gene are SGHKS and YYEKEE (reference sequence). There are 14 residues in the CDR3. The CDR3 bases are TGTGCCAGCAGCCCCGTCTCGTCTAATATCGGCTACACCTTC. Translated: CASSPVSSNIGYTF.

Details on this clonotype: The junction departs from the called germline gene at one end, perhaps through a read error. V gene TRBV6-1 combines with J gene TRBJ2-1, with TRBD2 matching over 7 bases. Germline CDR1 and CDR2: MNHNS and SASEGT. The CDR3 consists of 17 residues. As DNA, the CDR3 is TGTGCCAGCAGTGATCGAGGGAGGGCTGGTTGGGGGGATGAGCGGTTCTTC. Its translation is CASSDRGRAGWGDERFF.

The rearrangement links TRBV6-2 or TRBV6-3 to TRBJ2-2; D possibly corresponds to TRBD2 (5 bases). V was trimmed by 3 bases and J by 6 bases, leaving 14 bases between them. The germline gives CDR1 MNHEY, CDR2 SVGEGT. This CDR3 is built from 15 residues. Here the CDR3 DNA reads TGTGCCAGCAGTTATGGCCTTCTAGCCGCCGGGGAGCTGTTTTTT. Encoded protein: CASSYGLLAAGELFF.

This clonotype was seen a few times. V usage is TRBV3-1 and J usage is TRBJ2-1, with 13 bases lining up with TRBD2. The CDR3 totals 15 residues. V lost 1 base and J lost 13; bases outside the gene matches: 7. Germline V gene data show CDR1 as LGHDT and CDR2 as YNNKEL (reference sequence). CDR3 region: CASSQGATSGGHQFF. The CDR3 bases are TGTGCCAGCAGCCAAGGTGCGACTAGCGGGGGGCACCAGTTCTTC.

This rearrangement joins TRBV21-1 to TRBJ1-2. TRBV21-1 is marked as a pseudogene. The CDR3 spans 16 residues. The CDR3 sequence: CASSKGEQGGNYGYTF. The CDR3 nucleotides read TGTGCCAGCAGCAAAGGGGAACAGGGAGGGAACTATGGCTACACCTTC.

The V and J genes are TRBV20-1 and TRBJ2-7; D uncertain. The CDR3 is made up of 11 amino acids. V shed 0 bases and J shed 9 bases, with 9 bases lying between them. Germline CDR1 reads DFQATT; CDR2 reads SNEGSKA (reference sequence). This chain's CDR3 is CSAREVELQYF. DNA of the CDR3: TGCAGTGCTAGAGAGGTAGAGCTGCAGTACTTC.

The chain links TRBV18 to TRBJ1-2; tentative D call: TRBD1 (5 bases). Germline V gene lookup returns CDR1 KGHSH and CDR2 LQKENI. The CDR3 totals 13 residues. V lost 8 bases to trimming and J lost 2 bases, with 12 bases between them. In DNA form, the CDR3 reads TGTGCCAGCGAGGGGACGCCCAACTATGGCTACACCTTC. As protein: CASEGTPNYGYTF.

The rearrangement uses TRBV6-1 and TRBJ1-6; D ambiguous. Germline CDR1 is MNHNS and CDR2 is SASEGT. Between the trimmed V and J ends, which lost 3 bases and 8 bases, there was a span of 8 bases. The CDR3 covers 13 residues. The CDR3 loop reads CASSEYSYSPLHF. The CDR3 DNA follows: TGTGCCAGCAGTGAGTACAGTTATTCACCCCTCCACTTT.

This clonotype showed up just a few times. The chain combines TRBV27 with TRBJ2-7; weak D call: TRBD1 (6 bases). Deletions cut 4 bases from V and 2 bases from J, with 12 bases between. The CDR3 length is 14 residues. CDR1 MNHEY and CDR2 SMNVEV come from the germline V gene (reference sequence). In nucleotides, the CDR3 is TGTGCCAGCAGTTCCCTACAGGGACCCTACGAGCAGTACTTC. Encoded protein: CASSSLQGPYEQYF.

The sample holds a few counts of this clonotype. CDR3 coding DNA: TGCGCCAGCAGCTTACGGTCGGGGAGGCCTAATTCACCCCTCCACTTT. Translated: CASSLRSGRPNSPLHF. The genes are TRBV5-1 and TRBJ1-6; D is undetermined. The CDR3 spans 16 residues. Germline V lookup: CDR1 SGHRS, CDR2 YFSETQ. Between the trimmed V and J ends, which lost 2 bases and 6 bases, there was a span of 15 bases.

V is TRBV12-3 or TRBV12-4 and J is TRBJ2-7; D may be TRBD2 (5 bases). With 7 bases removed from V and 2 bases from J, the gap between germline ends came to 15 bases. The CDR3 covers 14 residues. The CDR3 DNA follows: TGTGCCAGCACCTGGGAGAGTGACACCTACGAGCAGTACTTC. Its protein is CASTWESDTYEQYF.

The chain employs TRBV9 and TRBJ2-6, with TRBD1 as a possible D gene (6 bases). The CDR3 runs 18 residues. The V gene lost 4 bases and the J gene lost 0 bases, with 17 bases spanning the gap. Germline values: CDR1 SGDLS, CDR2 YYNGEE. DNA for the CDR3: TGTGCCAGCAGCCTTCGCAGGGGCCATAGCTCTGGGGCCAACGTCCTGACTTTC. This translates into CASSLRRGHSSGANVLTF.

This chain links TRBV7-3 with TRBJ2-2; possibly TRBD1 for D (5 bases). This CDR3 has 15 amino acids. Trimming cost V 2 bases and J 2 bases, with 9 bases left between them. The germline V gene has CDR1 SGHTA and CDR2 FQGTGA. CDR3 DNA: TGTGCCAGCAGCTTAGGTTGGGGCAACACCGGGGAGCTGTTTTTT. It yields the protein CASSLGWGNTGELFF.

This clonotype was detected a few times. The chain links TRBV27 to TRBJ1-6; D is ambiguous. Trimming shortened V by 9 bases and J by 0 bases, and 12 bases separated the two germline ends. CDR3 length: 15 amino acids. Germline CDR1 and CDR2: MNHEY and SMNVEV (reference sequence). CDR3 residues: CASTSGSSYNSPLHF. CDR3 nucleotides: TGTGCCAGTACTTCCGGGAGCTCCTATAATTCACCCCTCCACTTT.

CDR3 DNA: TGTGCCAGCAGTTTAGCGGACAGGGCCGCCGGATACACCTTC. Protein sequence: CASSLADRAAGYTF. This chain connects TRBV27 to TRBJ1-2, with TRBD1 matching 8 bases. Germline loops: CDR1 MNHEY, CDR2 SMNVEV (reference sequence). J gave up 11 bases and V 2 bases, and 10 bases lay outside the gene matches. This CDR3 has 14 residues.

V and J are TRBV4-3 and TRBJ1-1; D ambiguous. V dropped 1 base and J dropped 4 bases, with 16 bases sitting between them. Germline CDR1 LGHNA, CDR2 YSLEER. The CDR3 length is 16 residues. The CDR3 here is CASSQGKRGRPTEAFF. CDR3 DNA: TGCGCCAGCAGCCAAGGCAAACGAGGCAGGCCCACTGAAGCTTTCTTT.

This clonotype was found a few times. This chain uses TRBV7-2 with TRBJ1-6; D uncertain. Looked up from germline, CDR1 is SGHTA and CDR2 is FQGNSA. V lost 1 base and J 0 bases, leaving 19 bases between the germline ends. This CDR3 comprises 20 residues. The CDR3 protein is CASSLESLRFWTSYNSPLHF. The CDR3 DNA reads TGTGCCAGCAGCTTAGAGAGTTTACGGTTTTGGACCTCCTATAATTCACCCCTCCACTTT.

CDR3 in amino acids: CATSDYGYTF. The CDR3 coding sequence is TGTGCCACCTCTGACTATGGCTACACCTTC. This rearrangement joins TRBV28 to TRBJ1-2; D gene ambiguous. This CDR3 comprises 10 residues. Germline V CDR1 and CDR2: MDHEN, SYDVKM. V was shortened by 10 bases and J by 3 bases, with 6 bases between the two germline ends.

The chain carries TRBV5-1 and TRBJ1-1, with TRBD1 identical over 8 bases. V trimming: 1 base; J trimming: 1 base; junction bases outside the gene matches: 3. Germline CDR1 reads SGHRS; CDR2 reads YFSETQ. This CDR3 contains 15 residues. In DNA, the CDR3 is TGCGCCAGCAGCTTGCCCGGGACAGGGAACACTGAAGCTTTCTTT. Encoded protein: CASSLPGTGNTEAFF.

This clonotype was observed a handful of times. This chain uses TRBV20-1 with TRBJ2-1, with D uncertain. The germline V gene encodes CDR1 DFQATT and CDR2 SNEGSKA (reference sequence). V lost 3 bases, J lost 4 bases, and 13 bases lay in between. The CDR3 extends over 14 amino acids. The CDR3 is CSASRGPLYNEQFF. In DNA, the CDR3 is TGCAGTGCTAGTCGAGGACCCCTATACAATGAGCAGTTCTTC.

The rearrangement uses TRBV12-3 or TRBV12-4 and TRBJ1-2, with D unresolved. This CDR3 region has 13 residues. The ends were cut back, 6 bases at V and 5 bases at J, with 13 bases in the middle. The CDR3 region has the DNA TGTGCCAGCAGCGTCAGAGATAGTTATGGCTACACCTTC. This translates into CASSVRDSYGYTF.

This clonotype was counted a few times. The chain uses TRBV6-5 and TRBJ1-1; D unclear. Trimming pared 2 bases from V and 7 bases from J, leaving 14 bases between. The CDR3 is made up of 14 amino acids. In germline, CDR1 is MNHEY, CDR2 SVGAGI. CDR3 coding DNA: TGTGCCAGCAGTTACACTTTTTCGACACTTGAAGCTTTCTTT. Its translation is CASSYTFSTLEAFF.

This clonotype was seen more than once but under ten times. The chain carries TRBV12-3 or TRBV12-4 and TRBJ1-5; D uncertain. CDR3 size: 15 residues. The V and J ends lost 3 bases and 1 base respectively, with 10 bases between them. In DNA, the CDR3 is TGTGCCAGCAGTTTGAGGGAAGGCAGCAATCAGCCCCAGCATTTT. It is translated as CASSLREGSNQPQHF.

There are a few counts of this clonotype. This chain links TRBV6-1 with TRBJ1-5; D not certain. Germline lookup yields CDR1 MNHNS and CDR2 SASEGT. This CDR3 spans 16 amino acids. Trimming pared 3 bases from V and 3 bases from J, leaving 15 bases between. CDR3 sequence (DNA): TGTGCCAGCAGTGACCTTTACGGGCAGCTCAATCAGCCCCAGCATTTT. Residues: CASSDLYGQLNQPQHF.

V usage is TRBV20-1 and J usage is TRBJ2-7; the D gene is possibly TRBD1 (5 bases). V shed 8 bases and J shed 3 bases, with 17 bases lying between them. The CDR3 consists of 13 residues. Germline V gene sequence: CDR1 DFQATT, CDR2 SNEGSKA (reference sequence). The DNA of the CDR3 is TGCAGTACTCTCTACTTCAGGGACTACGAGCAGTACTTC. Its translation: CSTLYFRDYEQYF.

V is TRBV4-1 and J is TRBJ1-6; D gene uncertain. Germline V gene lookup returns CDR1 MGHRA and CDR2 YSYEKL. The CDR3 contains 16 residues. Trimming cost V 4 bases and J 10 bases, with 20 bases left between them. This chain's CDR3 is CASSLQPAGSYSPLHF. As DNA, the CDR3 is TGCGCCAGCAGCCTCCAACCGGCGGGTTCGTACTCACCCCTCCACTTT.

This clonotype was seen more than once but under ten times. This chain links TRBV12-3 or TRBV12-4 with TRBJ1-3; D is unresolved. Trimming removed 3 bases at V and 3 bases at J, with 6 bases between. This CDR3 has 13 residues. CDR3 DNA: TGTGCCAGCAGTTTCGCTGGTGGAAACACCATATATTTT. Amino acids: CASSFAGGNTIYF.

The V gene is TRBV20-1, the J gene TRBJ1-4, with no clear D. Germline CDR1 DFQATT, CDR2 SNEGSKA (reference sequence). The CDR3 is 13 amino acids. V was trimmed by 6 bases and J by 0 bases, leaving 8 bases between them. The CDR3 nucleotides read TGCAGTGCCAGACACTCAACTAATGAAAAACTGTTTTTT. Its translation: CSARHSTNEKLFF.